This TCR beta chain came from a study of tumor and adjacent non-tumor tissue in lung cancer (dated by TCRdb to the late 2010s). With respect to the entire study: By cancer type, the cohort comprised eleven to twelve adenocarcinoma patients, 2 squamous cell carcinoma patients and 1 small cell lung cancer patient. The roughly 15 enrolled patients, of whom 10 were men and 5 were women, were aged roughly 31 to 85 years and were diagnosed with TNM stage I to III disease. In total, sequencing yielded 130,000,000 or so productive TCRbeta reads, which works out to an average of about 3.9 million reads per sample. The study compared bulk TCRbeta repertoires from lung tumor tissue and matched distant non-tumor lung tissue of around 14 lung cancer patients. Around 31 paired specimens, one tumor and one normal lung sample per patient, were profiled by TCRbeta CDR3 sequencing. General findings and caveats noted by the study authors: The cohort had only 15 or so patients, and the authors noted that larger samples and more detailed clinical data are needed. Significantly higher TCR diversity was found in younger patients, and higher tumor TCR diversity was associated with shorter overall and disease-free survival. The top 100 clones made up a significantly larger cumulative share of the repertoire in normal lung than in tumor tissue. Significantly higher TCR diversity (inverse Simpson) was observed in tumor tissue than in normal lung tissue (about 410 vs 180, P = 0.0075, Mann-Whitney U test). Because peripheral blood was not sequenced, the blood TCRbeta repertoires of the lung cancer patients in the study went unexamined. Neither the sequencing platform nor unique molecular identifiers are mentioned in the methods.

Receptor libraries were prepared by multiplex PCR. TCRdb records Illumina HiSeq 2500 as the sequencer. TCRbeta libraries were constructed through three rounds of nested PCR with primers (Table S4) according to protocols modified from ARM-PCR. Before sequencing, PCR products of 200-500 bp were excised from the gel and purified with the QIAquick gel extraction kit. Concerning the study's data processing: Reads were cleaned using Trimmomatic, were merged into complete CDR3 sequences using FLASH, and were assigned to V(D)J germline segments using MiTCR. VDJtools was used to compute clonal diversity as the inverse Simpson's index. In-frame sequences lacking a premature stop codon were counted as productive reads. TCRdb cleaned the public reads at Q25 with fastp, built clones with MiXCR and kept in-frame beta chains. Rows with one shared CDR3 protein collapse into an entry with the most common genes and DNA. TCRdb's processing, not the authors' own work, is the source of the V and J calls. The sample profile shows about 200,000 distinct CDR3 sequences; about 76% of them were found once. The ten biggest clones cover 20% to 25% of the sample.

RNA was extracted from bulk unsorted tissue and checked for quality with a NanoDrop ND-1000 and an Agilent 2100. All donors had newly diagnosed lung cancer, had not received prior chemotherapy, and were admitted for thoracic surgery in China between August and November 2014. Anyone who had undergone radiotherapy or chemotherapy before, or who had another cancer at the same time, was left out of the study. Surgical tissue pieces of 1-2 cm3 were preserved in RNAlater solution and were kept at -80 degrees C until use. In the case of this clonotype: The antigen it recognizes is unknown. A single base separates this from a much larger clone, so it may be a read error.

For CDR1 and CDR2, the germline V gene lists MNHEY and SVGAGI. From cysteine to phenylalanine, the CDR3 is 16 amino acids long. The DNA shown is the 48-base CDR3, in frame from base 1. Sequencing was carried out using lung tumor tissue. The sequence was collected from a man in his 60s with non-small cell lung cancer. The V and J genes are TRBV6-5 and TRBJ1-2, with an unclear D gene assignment. Here the CDR3 is given as CASRPRILVPNCGYTF. The DNA sequence follows: TGTGCCAGCAGGCCCCGCATTCTGGTCCCTAACTGTGGCTACACCTTC.